The rows below give T cell receptor beta chains drawn from one sample of a study of control samples from healthy donors and cancer patients. The method was immunoSEQ multiplex PCR; TCRdb's version includes in-frame clones alone and lacks a portion of them. The table has under 450,000 clones, 90% seen once. Sequencing input: PBMCs. Receptor source: a man aged 40-50 years with head and neck cancer. Both conserved end residues are part of each CDR3. A D gene is named only where the DNA matches it firmly. Size values are once, few and many counts, or a class for expanded clones, and some rows have none.

j_gene	abundance	d_gene	v_gene	CDR3aa	CDR3nt
TRBJ1-5	.	TRBD1	TRBV7-8	CASSSQGAGNQPQHF	TGTGCCAGCAGCTCCCAGGGGGCTGGCAATCAGCCCCAGCATTTT
TRBJ2-2	.	.	TRBV27	CASSPTRPGELFF	TGTGCCAGCAGTCCCACTAGACCCGGGGAGCTGTTTTTT
TRBJ1-3	.	.	TRBV7-9	CASSPGGNTIYF	TGTGCCAGCAGCCCGGGTGGAAACACCATATATTTT
TRBJ1-5	.	.	TRBV3-1/TRBV3-2	CASSQGDTINQPQHF	TGTGCCAGCAGCCAGGGTGACACGATCAATCAGCCCCAGCATTTT
TRBJ1-2	.	.	TRBV5-6	CASSTGTTYGYTF	TGTGCCAGCAGTACCGGGACAACCTATGGCTACACCTTC
TRBJ1-2	.	TRBD1	TRBV6-1	CASSENRDRAGYTF	TGTGCCAGCAGTGAAAACCGGGACAGGGCTGGCTACACCTTC
TRBJ2-3	.	.	TRBV19	CASSRQAGTDTQYF	TGTGCCAGTAGCAGACAGGCCGGCACAGATACGCAGTATTTT
TRBJ2-1	.	TRBD2	TRBV4-1	CASSQTSGGAYNEQFF	TGCGCCAGCAGCCAAACTAGCGGGGGGGCCTACAATGAGCAGTTCTTC
TRBJ2-2	.	.	TRBV2	CASRATGTNTGELFF	TGTGCCAGCAGGGCTACAGGGACAAACACCGGGGAGCTGTTTTTT
TRBJ2-2	.	.	TRBV7-3	CASSLNTVANTGELFF	TGTGCCAGCAGCTTAAATACAGTCGCGAACACCGGGGAGCTGTTTTTT
TRBJ2-7	.	TRBD1	TRBV11-2	CASSLSRTGPEQYF	TGTGCCAGCAGCTTATCGAGGACAGGCCCCGAGCAGTACTTC
TRBJ1-4	.	.	TRBV7-2	CASSAQGQPNEKLFF	TGTGCCAGCAGCGCGCAGGGTCAGCCTAATGAAAAACTGTTTTTT
TRBJ1-5	.	.	TRBV20-1	CSASARTGIQPQHF	TGCAGTGCTAGTGCCCGAACAGGGATCCAGCCCCAGCATTTT
TRBJ2-3	.	.	TRBV7-3	CASSLYQGTDTQYF	TGCGCCAGCAGCTTATATCAGGGCACAGATACGCAGTATTTT
TRBJ2-3	.	TRBD1	TRBV14	CASSQFGTGTDTQYF	TGTGCCAGCAGCCAGTTCGGGACAGGCACAGATACGCAGTATTTT
TRBJ1-2	.	.	TRBV28	CASSLYGYGYTF	TGTGCCAGCAGTCTCTACGGCTATGGCTACACCTTC
TRBJ1-4	once	.	TRBV28	CASVPGGGGEKLFF	TGTGCCAGCGTGCCGGGGGGAGGAGGTGAAAAACTGTTTTTT
TRBJ1-6	.	.	TRBV10-1	CASSESMAGANSPLHF	TGCGCCAGCAGTGAGTCGATGGCAGGGGCCAATTCACCCCTCCACTTT
TRBJ2-1	.	.	TRBV7-2	CASSSIRGHNEQFF	TGTGCCAGCAGCTCGATCAGGGGCCACAATGAGCAGTTCTTC
TRBJ1-5	.	TRBD1	TRBV6-5	CASRKAGTGDQPQHF	TGTGCCAGCAGGAAAGCCGGGACAGGAGATCAGCCCCAGCATTTT
TRBJ2-7	.	TRBD2	TRBV11-2	CASSLGLAETYEQYF	TGTGCCAGCAGCTTAGGACTAGCGGAGACCTACGAGCAGTACTTC
TRBJ2-7	.	.	TRBV6-2/TRBV6-3	CASSYVAGEFYEQYF	TGTGCCAGCAGTTATGTCGCAGGGGAATTCTACGAGCAGTACTTC
TRBJ2-7	.	TRBD1	TRBV28	CASSFIDRGIYEQYF	TGTGCCAGCAGTTTTATTGACAGGGGGATCTACGAGCAGTACTTC
TRBJ2-1	once	TRBD2	TRBV13	CASSFERDQQFF	TGTGCCAGCAGCTTCGAGCGGGACCAGCAGTTCTTC
TRBJ2-1	.	.	TRBV9	CASSSSGTPPADEQFF	TGTGCCAGCAGCTCCTCAGGGACCCCCCCGGCCGATGAGCAGTTCTTC
TRBJ2-7	.	TRBD2	TRBV3-1/TRBV3-2	CASSQGLPGLAGVVYEQYF	TGTGCCAGCAGCCAGGGCCTACCGGGACTAGCGGGAGTCGTGTACGAGCAGTACTTC
TRBJ1-6	.	.	TRBV4-1	CASSQDRAGNSPLHF	TGCGCCAGCAGCCAAGATCGGGCTGGCAATTCACCCCTCCACTTT
TRBJ2-5	.	.	TRBV18	CASSPGDRRPGETQYF	TGTGCCAGCTCACCCGGCGACAGGCGCCCGGGAGAGACCCAGTACTTC
TRBJ1-1	.	TRBD1	TRBV19	CASSIEGGRGFNTEAFF	TGTGCCAGTAGTATAGAAGGGGGCAGGGGATTTAATACTGAAGCTTTCTTT
TRBJ1-1	.	.	TRBV30	CAWSVRLGDTEAFF	TGTGCCTGGAGTGTACGTCTGGGTGACACTGAAGCTTTCTTT
TRBJ2-3	.	TRBD1	TRBV5-1	CASSRTGGGDTQYF	TGCGCCAGCAGCAGGACAGGGGGCGGGGATACGCAGTATTTT
TRBJ1-5	.	.	TRBV12-3/TRBV12-4	CASSTGFSAQHF	TGTGCCAGCAGTACAGGTTTTTCGGCCCAGCATTTT
TRBJ1-5	.	.	TRBV30	CAWSPAHSNQPQHF	TGTGCCTGGAGTCCGGCCCATAGCAATCAGCCCCAGCATTTT
TRBJ2-1	.	TRBD1	TRBV3-1/TRBV3-2	CASRPDIGTDNEQFF	TGTGCCAGCAGGCCCGACATCGGGACAGACAATGAGCAGTTCTTC
TRBJ2-7	.	.	TRBV7-2	CASSLGLADDEQYF	TGTGCCAGCAGCTTAGGGCTAGCAGATGACGAGCAGTACTTC
TRBJ2-7	once	.	TRBV6-1	CASSVNGHRTVLGEQYF	TGTGCCAGCAGTGTAAACGGACACAGGACTGTACTCGGCGAGCAGTACTTC
TRBJ1-2	.	.	TRBV5-1	CASSLDSGSGGYTF	TGCGCCAGCAGCTTGGACTCGGGATCGGGTGGCTACACCTTC